Described below is a single TCR beta chain sequence and its context. The antigen is unknown. TCRdb's table, derived via immunoSEQ multiplex PCR, lists solely in-frame clones and lacks some. The sample gives 200,000 to 300,000 clones, 86% of which show up once; over 0.95% is in the top ten. Germline V CDR1 and CDR2: MNHNY, SVGAGI (reference sequence). The CDR3 totals 15 residues. V shed 1 base and J shed 3 bases, with 10 bases lying between them. This entry comes from a study of cytomegalovirus exposure and HLA in healthy donors. Study outcomes and limitations: There were some public TCRs occurring in many donors, but most TCR sequences were rare. Researchers catalogued about 150 TCR beta chains as cytomegalovirus-associated. In the 120 validation repertoires, about 95% of cluster scores exceeded 0, per a later analysis. Both high specificity and high sensitivity reportedly marked the classifier's diagnosis of cytomegalovirus status.

The chain joins TRBV6-6 to TRBJ2-1, with D tentatively TRBD1 (6 bases). Sequencing was performed on PBMCs. This TCR derives from a young woman in good health and CMV-seropositive. CDR3 coding DNA: TGTGCCAGCAGTTACTTAGGGGGACACTACAATGAGCAGTTCTTC. Its protein product is CASSYLGGHYNEQFF.